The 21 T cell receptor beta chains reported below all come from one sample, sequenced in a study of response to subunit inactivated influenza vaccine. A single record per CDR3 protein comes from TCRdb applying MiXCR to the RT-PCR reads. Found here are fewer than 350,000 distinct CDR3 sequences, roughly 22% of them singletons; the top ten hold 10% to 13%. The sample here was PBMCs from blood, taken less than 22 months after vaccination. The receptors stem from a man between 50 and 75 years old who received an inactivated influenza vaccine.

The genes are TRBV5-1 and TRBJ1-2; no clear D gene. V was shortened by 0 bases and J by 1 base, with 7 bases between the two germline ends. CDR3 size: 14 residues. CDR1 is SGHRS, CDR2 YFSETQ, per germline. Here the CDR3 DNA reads TGCGCCAGCAGCTTGGTTGGGGTTAACTATGGCTACACCTTC. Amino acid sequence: CASSLVGVNYGYTF.

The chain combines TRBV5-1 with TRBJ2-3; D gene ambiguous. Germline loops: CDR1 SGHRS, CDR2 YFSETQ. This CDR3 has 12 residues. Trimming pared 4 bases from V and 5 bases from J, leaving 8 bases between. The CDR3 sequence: CASSPKGDTQYF. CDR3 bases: TGCGCCAGCAGCCCCAAGGGAGATACGCAGTATTTT.

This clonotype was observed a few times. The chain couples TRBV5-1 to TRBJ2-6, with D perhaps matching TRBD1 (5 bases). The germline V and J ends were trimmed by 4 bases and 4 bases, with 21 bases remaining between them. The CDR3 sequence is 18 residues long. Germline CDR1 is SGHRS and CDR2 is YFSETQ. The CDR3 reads CASSVAGETGFGANVLTF. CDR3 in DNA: TGCGCCAGCAGCGTGGCTGGGGAAACAGGATTCGGGGCCAACGTCCTGACTTTC. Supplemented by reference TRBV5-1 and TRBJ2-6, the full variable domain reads KAGVTQTPRYLIKTRGQQVTLSCSPISGHRSVSWYQQTPGQGLQFLFEYFSETQRNKGNFPGRFSGRQFSNSRSEMNVSTLELGDSALYLCASSVAGETGFGANVLTFGAGSRLTVL.

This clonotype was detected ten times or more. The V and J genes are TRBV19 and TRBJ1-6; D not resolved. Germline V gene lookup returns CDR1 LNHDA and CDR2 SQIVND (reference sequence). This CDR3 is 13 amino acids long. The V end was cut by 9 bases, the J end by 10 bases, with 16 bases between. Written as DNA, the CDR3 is TGTGCCAGCCGGGCTACGGACGGCTCACCCCTCCACTTT. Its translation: CASRATDGSPLHF.

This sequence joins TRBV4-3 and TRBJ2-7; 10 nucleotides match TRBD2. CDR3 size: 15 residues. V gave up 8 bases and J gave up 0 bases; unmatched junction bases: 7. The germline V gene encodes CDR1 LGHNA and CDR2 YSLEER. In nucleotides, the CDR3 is TGCGCCAGCGCATATCTAGCGGGGGACTCCTACGAGCAGTACTTC. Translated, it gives CASAYLAGDSYEQYF.

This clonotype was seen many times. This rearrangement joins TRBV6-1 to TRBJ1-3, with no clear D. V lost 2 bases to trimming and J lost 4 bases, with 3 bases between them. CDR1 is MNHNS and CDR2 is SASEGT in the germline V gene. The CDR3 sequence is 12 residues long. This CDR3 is CASSEWGNTIYF. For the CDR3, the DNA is TGTGCCAGCAGTGAATGGGGAAACACCATATATTTT.

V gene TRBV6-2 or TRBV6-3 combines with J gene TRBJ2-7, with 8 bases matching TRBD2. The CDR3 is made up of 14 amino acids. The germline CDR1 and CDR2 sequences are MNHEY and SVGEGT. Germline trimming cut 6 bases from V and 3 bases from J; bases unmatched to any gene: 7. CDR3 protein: CASRPGGAGYEQYF. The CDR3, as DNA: TGTGCCAGCAGACCCGGGGGGGCCGGCTACGAGCAGTACTTC.

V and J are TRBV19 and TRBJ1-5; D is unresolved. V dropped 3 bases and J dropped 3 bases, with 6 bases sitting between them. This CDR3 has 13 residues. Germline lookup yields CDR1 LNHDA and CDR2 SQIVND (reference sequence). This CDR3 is CASSMQVNQPQHF. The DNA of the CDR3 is TGTGCCAGTAGTATGCAAGTCAATCAGCCCCAGCATTTT.

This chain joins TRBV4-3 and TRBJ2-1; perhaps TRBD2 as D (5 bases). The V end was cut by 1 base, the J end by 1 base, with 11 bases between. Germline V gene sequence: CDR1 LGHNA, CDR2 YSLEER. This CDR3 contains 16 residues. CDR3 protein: CASSQVGLASYNEQFF. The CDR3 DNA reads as TGCGCCAGCAGCCAAGTAGGCCTAGCATCCTACAATGAGCAGTTCTTC.

The CDR3 DNA reads TGTGCCAGCAGCCGGGGACAGGGCTTCTATGGCTACACCTTC. The encoded protein is CASSRGQGFYGYTF. The rearrangement links TRBV14 to TRBJ1-2; the match to TRBD1 covers 9 bases. This CDR3 is built from 14 residues. Trimming took 4 bases from V and 4 from J; bases not matched to a gene: 4. Germline CDR1 and CDR2: SGHDN and FVKESK.

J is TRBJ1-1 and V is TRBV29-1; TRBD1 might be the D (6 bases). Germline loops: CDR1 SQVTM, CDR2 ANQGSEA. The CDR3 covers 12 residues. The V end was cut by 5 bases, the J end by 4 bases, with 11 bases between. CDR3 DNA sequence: TGCAGCGTTTTGGGGGCGGTCACTGAAGCTTTCTTT. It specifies CSVLGAVTEAFF.

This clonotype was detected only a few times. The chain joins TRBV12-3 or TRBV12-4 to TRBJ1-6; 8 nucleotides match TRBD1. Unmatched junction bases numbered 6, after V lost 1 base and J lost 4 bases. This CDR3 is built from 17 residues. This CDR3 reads CASSLGRTGPYNSPLHF. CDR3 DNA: TGTGCCAGCAGTTTAGGCAGGACAGGGCCTTATAATTCACCCCTCCACTTT.

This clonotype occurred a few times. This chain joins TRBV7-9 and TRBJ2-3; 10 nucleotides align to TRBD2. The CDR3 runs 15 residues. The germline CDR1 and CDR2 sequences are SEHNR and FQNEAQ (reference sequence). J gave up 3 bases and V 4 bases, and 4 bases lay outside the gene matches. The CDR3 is CASSSMTSGTDTQYF. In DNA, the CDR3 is TGTGCCAGCAGCTCTATGACTAGCGGGACAGATACGCAGTATTTT.

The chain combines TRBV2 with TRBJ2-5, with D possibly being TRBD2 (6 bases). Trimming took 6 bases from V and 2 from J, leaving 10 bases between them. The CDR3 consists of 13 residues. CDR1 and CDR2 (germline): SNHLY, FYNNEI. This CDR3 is CASSVGTQETQYF. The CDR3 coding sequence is TGTGCCAGCAGCGTCGGGACTCAAGAGACCCAGTACTTC.

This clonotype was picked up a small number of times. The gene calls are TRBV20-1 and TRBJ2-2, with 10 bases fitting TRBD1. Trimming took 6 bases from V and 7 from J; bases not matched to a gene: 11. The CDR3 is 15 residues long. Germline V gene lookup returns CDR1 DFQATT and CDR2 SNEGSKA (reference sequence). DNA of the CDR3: TGCAGTGCAAACTCCGGGACAGGGGTTGACGGGGAGCTGTTTTTT. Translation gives CSANSGTGVDGELFF.

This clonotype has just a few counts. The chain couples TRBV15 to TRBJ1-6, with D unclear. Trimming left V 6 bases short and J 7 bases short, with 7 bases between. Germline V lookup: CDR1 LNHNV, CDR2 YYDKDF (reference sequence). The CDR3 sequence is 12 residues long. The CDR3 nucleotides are TGTGCCACCAGAGAAATGAATTCACCCCTCCACTTT. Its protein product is CATREMNSPLHF. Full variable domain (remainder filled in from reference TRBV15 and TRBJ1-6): DAMVIQNPRYQVTQFGKPVTLSCSQTLNHNVMYWYQQKSSQAPKLLFHYYDKDFNNEADTPDNFQSRRPNTSFCFLDIRSPGLGDTAMYLCATREMNSPLHFGNGTRLTVT.

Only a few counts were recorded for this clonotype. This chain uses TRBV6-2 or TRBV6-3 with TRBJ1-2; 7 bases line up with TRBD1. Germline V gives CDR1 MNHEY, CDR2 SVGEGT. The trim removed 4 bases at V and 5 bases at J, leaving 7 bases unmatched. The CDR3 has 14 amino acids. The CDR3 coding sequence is TGTGCCAGCAGTTTCAGACAGGGTGGATATGGCTACACCTTC. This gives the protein CASSFRQGGYGYTF.

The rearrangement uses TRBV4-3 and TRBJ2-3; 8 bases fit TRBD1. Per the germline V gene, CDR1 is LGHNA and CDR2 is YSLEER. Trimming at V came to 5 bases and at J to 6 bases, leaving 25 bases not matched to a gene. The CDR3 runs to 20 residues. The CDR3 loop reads CASSAIPPITWTGCTDTQYF. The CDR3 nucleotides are TGCGCCAGCAGCGCAATCCCGCCCATTACTTGGACAGGGTGTACTGATACGCAGTATTTT.

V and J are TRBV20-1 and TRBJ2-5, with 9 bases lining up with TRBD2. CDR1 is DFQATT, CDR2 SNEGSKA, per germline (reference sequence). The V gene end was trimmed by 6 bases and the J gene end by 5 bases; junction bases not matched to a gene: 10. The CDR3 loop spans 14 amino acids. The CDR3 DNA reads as TGCAGTGCCCCACCGCGGGAGGGTCCTGAGACCCAGTACTTC. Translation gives CSAPPREGPETQYF.

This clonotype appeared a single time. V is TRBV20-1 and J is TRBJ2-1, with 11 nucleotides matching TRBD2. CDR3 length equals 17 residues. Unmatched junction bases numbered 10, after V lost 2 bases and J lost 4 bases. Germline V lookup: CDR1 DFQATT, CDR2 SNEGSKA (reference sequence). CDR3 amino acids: CSARSLRLAGLYNEQFF. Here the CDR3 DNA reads TGCAGTGCTAGATCTCTCCGACTAGCGGGACTTTACAATGAGCAGTTCTTC.

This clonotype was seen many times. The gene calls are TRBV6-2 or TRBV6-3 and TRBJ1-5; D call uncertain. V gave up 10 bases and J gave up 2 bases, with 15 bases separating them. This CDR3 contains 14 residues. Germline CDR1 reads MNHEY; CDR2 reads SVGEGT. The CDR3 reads CAIRGSSRNQPQHF. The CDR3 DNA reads TGTGCCATCCGAGGGTCCTCTCGCAATCAGCCCCAGCATTTT.